The sequence of this T cell receptor (beta chain) was determined in a study of T cell changes during pregnancy in multiple sclerosis. Germline lookup yields CDR1 MGHRA and CDR2 YSYEKL. This CDR3 has 12 residues. V was cut by 3 bases and J by 13 bases, with 12 bases left in between. The protocol was immunoSEQ multiplex PCR, while the TCRdb copy is restricted to in-frame clones and leaves out a portion. The table shows 100,000 or so clones, with about 89% occurring only once. The sequence came from a female donor with multiple sclerosis, enrolled in a pregnancy study. The V gene is TRBV4-1, the J gene TRBJ1-4; maybe TRBD1 (6 bases). The sample was peripheral blood, taken after pregnancy. The CDR3 coding sequence is TGCGCCAGCAGCCATGCCGACAGGAGACTGTTTTTT. Translation gives CASSHADRRLFF.